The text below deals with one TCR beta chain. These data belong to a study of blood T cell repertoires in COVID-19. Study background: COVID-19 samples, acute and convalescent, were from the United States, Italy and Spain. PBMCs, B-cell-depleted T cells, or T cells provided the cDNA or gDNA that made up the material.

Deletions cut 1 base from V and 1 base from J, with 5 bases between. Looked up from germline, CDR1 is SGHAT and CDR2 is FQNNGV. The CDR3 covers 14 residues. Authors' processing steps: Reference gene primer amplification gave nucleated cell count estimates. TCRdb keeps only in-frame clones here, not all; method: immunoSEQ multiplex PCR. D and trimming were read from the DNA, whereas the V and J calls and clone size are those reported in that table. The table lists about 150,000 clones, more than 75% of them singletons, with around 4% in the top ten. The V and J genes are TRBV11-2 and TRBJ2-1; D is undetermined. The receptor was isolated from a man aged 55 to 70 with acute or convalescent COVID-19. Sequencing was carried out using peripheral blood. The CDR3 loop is CASSLALSYNEQFF. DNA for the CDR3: TGTGCCAGCAGCTTAGCACTTTCCTACAATGAGCAGTTCTTC.